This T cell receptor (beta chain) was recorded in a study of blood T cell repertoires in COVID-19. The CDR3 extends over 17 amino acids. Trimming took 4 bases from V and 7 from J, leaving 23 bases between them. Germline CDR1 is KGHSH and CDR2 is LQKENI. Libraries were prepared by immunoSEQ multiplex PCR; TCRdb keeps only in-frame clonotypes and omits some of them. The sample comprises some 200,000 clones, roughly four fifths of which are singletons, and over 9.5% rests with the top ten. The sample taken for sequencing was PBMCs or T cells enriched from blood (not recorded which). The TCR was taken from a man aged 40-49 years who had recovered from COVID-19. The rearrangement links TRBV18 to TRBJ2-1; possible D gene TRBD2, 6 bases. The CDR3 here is CASSHRTSQEGTNEQFF. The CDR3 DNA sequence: TGTGCCAGCTCACACCGAACATCCCAGGAGGGGACGAATGAGCAGTTCTTC.